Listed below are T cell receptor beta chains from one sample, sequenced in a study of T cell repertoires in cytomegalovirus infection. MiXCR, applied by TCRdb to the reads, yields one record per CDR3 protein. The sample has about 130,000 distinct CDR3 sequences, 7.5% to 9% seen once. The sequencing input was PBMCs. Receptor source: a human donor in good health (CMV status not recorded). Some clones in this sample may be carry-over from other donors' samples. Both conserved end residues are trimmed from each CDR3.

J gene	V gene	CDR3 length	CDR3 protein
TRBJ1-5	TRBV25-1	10	ASSEPNQPQH
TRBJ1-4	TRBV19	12	ASSIQGSVIELF
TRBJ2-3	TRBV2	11	ASRGQGTDTQY
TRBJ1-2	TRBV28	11	ASSQTANYGYT
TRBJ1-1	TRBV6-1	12	ASSDRRPGAEAF
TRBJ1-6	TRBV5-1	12	ASSMETINSPLH
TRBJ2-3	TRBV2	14	ASSGLLAPSTDTQY
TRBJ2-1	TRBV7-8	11	ASSLGGGAEQF
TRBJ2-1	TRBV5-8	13	ASSPGLMPRGEQF
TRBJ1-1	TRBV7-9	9	ASSVTGEAF
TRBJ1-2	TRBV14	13	ASSQAAGGVYGYT
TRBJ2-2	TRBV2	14	ASSESGREGTGELF
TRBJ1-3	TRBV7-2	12	ASSLGSAGNTIY
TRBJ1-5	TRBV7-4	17	ASSCDPRCRRGADQPQH
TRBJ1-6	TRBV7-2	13	ASSPGQGSVSPLH
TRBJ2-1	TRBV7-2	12	ASSYTGTSIEQF
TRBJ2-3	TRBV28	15	ASSLWSAAGASDTQY
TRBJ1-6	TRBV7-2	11	ASRQGANSPLH
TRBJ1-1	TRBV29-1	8	SALNTEAF
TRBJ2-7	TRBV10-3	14	AISPRTSGKFYEQY
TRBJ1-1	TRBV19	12	ASTWTGTNTEAF
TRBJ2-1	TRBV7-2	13	ASSFSPSGGNEQF
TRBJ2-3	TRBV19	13	ASSARTGNTDTQY
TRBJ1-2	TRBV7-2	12	ASSLEGTGDGYT
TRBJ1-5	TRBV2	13	ASSETGGTNQPQH
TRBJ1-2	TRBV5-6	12	ASSGDRGNYGYT
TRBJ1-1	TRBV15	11	ATSRDRLDEAF
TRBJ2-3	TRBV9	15	ASSGGTKGDGTDTQY
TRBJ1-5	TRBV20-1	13	SATPVGDYNQPQH
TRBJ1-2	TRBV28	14	ASSLWGDRSERSYT
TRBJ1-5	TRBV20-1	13	SARATGMVNQPQH
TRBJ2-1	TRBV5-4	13	ASSLSGGLYNEQF
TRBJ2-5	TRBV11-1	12	ASSSGGTRETQY
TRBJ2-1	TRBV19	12	ASSRGQTYNEQF
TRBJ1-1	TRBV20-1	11	SARQSGNTEAF
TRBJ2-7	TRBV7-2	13	ASNPVAGGGYEQY
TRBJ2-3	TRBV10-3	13	AIRERGARTDTQY
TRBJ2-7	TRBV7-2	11	ASSPDLTYEQY
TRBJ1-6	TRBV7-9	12	ASSFGTHNSPLH
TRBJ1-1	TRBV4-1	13	ASSRSGQSNTEAF
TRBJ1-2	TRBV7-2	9	ATRTVYGYT
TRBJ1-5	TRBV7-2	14	ASSLGGQRGNQPQH
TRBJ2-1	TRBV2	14	ASSEFSHGAYNEQF